This T cell receptor (beta chain) was sequenced in a study of OX40 agonist ivuxolimab in advanced cancers. About the study: Partial responses occurred in Three dose-escalation patients, one with hepatocellular carcinoma and two with cutaneous melanoma.

This clone came up a few times. Other DNA sequences within the sample encode an identical CDR3. This CDR3 spans 14 amino acids. Unmatched junction bases numbered 6, after V lost 7 bases and J lost 3 bases. The germline gives CDR1 LNHDA, CDR2 SQIVND (reference sequence). Clones were sequenced by immunoSEQ multiplex PCR, and TCRdb holds only the in-frame ones, with some missing. The top ten hold around two fifths of the sample, which has about 18,000 clones, approximately 83% seen once. The rearrangement joins TRBV19 to TRBJ2-7; TRBD1 matches at 10 bases. The receptor was derived from an adult with an advanced solid tumor such as melanoma, head and neck, liver or kidney cancer. The source was CD4+ or CD8+ T cells sorted from blood, collected in a trial of the OX40 agonist ivuxolimab. The CDR3 DNA reads as TGTGCCAGTACCCCGACAGGGGGCATCTACGAGCAGTACTTC. This translates into CASTPTGGIYEQYF.